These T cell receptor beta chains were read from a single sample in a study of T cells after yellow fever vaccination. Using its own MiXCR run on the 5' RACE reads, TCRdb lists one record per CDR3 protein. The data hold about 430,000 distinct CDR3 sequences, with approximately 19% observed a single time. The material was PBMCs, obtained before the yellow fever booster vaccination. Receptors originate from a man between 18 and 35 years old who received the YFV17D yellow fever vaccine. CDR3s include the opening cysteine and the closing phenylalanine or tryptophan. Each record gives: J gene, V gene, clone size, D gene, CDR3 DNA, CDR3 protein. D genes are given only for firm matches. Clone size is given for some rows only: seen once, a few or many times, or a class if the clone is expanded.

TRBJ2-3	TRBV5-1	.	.	TGCGCCAGCAAGGAGGGGTCTACAGATACGCAGTATTTT	CASKEGSTDTQYF
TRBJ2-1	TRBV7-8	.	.	TGTGCCAGCGGTCTCGGGGGGCTAGCTGAGCAGTTCTTC	CASGLGGLAEQFF
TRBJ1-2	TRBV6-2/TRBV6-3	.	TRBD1	TGTGCCAGCAGTTACACCGGGGGACAGATATATGGCTACACCTTC	CASSYTGGQIYGYTF
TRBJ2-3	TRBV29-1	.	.	TGCAGCGTTCGGCGATCTAGCACAGATACGCAGTATTTT	CSVRRSSTDTQYF
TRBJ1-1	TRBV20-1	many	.	TGCAGTGCTCTCACGGGACGGCTGAACACTGAAGCTTTCTTT	CSALTGRLNTEAFF
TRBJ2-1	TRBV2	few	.	TGTGCCAGCAGTGAGGGGGGGGCCGGGTACAATGAGCAGTTCTTC	CASSEGGAGYNEQFF
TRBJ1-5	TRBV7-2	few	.	TGTGCCAGCAGCCCGGGGGGGGGTAGCGGCAATCAGCCCCAGCATTTT	CASSPGGGSGNQPQHF
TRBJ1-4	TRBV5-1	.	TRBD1	TGCGCCAGCAGCTTGCCCGGGACAGGGAAGGGCACTAATGAAAAACTGTTTTTT	CASSLPGTGKGTNEKLFF
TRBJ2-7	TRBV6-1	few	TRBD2	TGTGCCAGTAGGAGCGGGGTCTACGAGCAGTACTTC	CASRSGVYEQYF
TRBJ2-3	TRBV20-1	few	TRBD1	TGCAGTGCACTTCCGGGACAGGGGGCCCCGGGAACTAACACAGATACGCAGTATTTT	CSALPGQGAPGTNTDTQYF
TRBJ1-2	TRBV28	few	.	TGTGCCAGCAGTGGGGGTTCGAACTATGGCTACACCTTC	CASSGGSNYGYTF
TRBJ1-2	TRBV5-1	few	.	TGCGCCAGCAGCATCGACACAGCTAACTATGGCTACACCTTC	CASSIDTANYGYTF
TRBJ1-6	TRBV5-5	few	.	TGTGCCAGCAGCCAGGCCGGATATAATTCACCCCTCCACTTT	CASSQAGYNSPLHF
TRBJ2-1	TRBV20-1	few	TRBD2	TGCAGTGCTAGAGATAGCTCCGCGGGGGGGGTTTCCTACAATGAGCAGTTCTTC	CSARDSSAGGVSYNEQFF
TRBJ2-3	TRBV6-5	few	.	TGTGCCAGCAGTCCTCCAGGGTTACCAGATACGCAGTATTTT	CASSPPGLPDTQYF
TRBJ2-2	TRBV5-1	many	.	TGCGCCAGCACGAAGGGGAGCACCGGGGAGCTGTTTTTT	CASTKGSTGELFF
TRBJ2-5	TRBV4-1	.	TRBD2	TGCGCCAGCAGCTCCGGACTAGCTGAAGAGACCCAGTACTTC	CASSSGLAEETQYF
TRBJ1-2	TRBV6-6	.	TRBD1	TGTGCCAGCAGCCGCCGAGCCGACAGGGTGGGTGGCTACACCTTC	CASSRRADRVGGYTF
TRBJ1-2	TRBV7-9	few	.	TGTGCCAGCAGCTTAGCCAATAACTATGGCTACACCTTC	CASSLANNYGYTF
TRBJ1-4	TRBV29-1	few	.	TGCAGCGTCGGAGGGCCGGGTGCAACTAATGAAAAACTGTTTTTT	CSVGGPGATNEKLFF
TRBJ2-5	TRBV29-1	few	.	TGCAGCGTTGAAGATCCCCTCCGAGTTAGGGTAGAGACCCAGTACTTC	CSVEDPLRVRVETQYF
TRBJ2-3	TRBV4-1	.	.	TGCGCCAGCAGCCAAGTTAGCTTGAGGCCAGATACGCAGTATTTT	CASSQVSLRPDTQYF
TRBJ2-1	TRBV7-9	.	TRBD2	TGTGCCAGCAGCCACTCTATCGGGACTAGCGGGGGCCATGAGCAGTTCTTC	CASSHSIGTSGGHEQFF
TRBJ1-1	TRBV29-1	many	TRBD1	TGCAGCGTTCGGACAGGGCGTTGGACTGAAGCTTTCTTT	CSVRTGRWTEAFF
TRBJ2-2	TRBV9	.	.	TGTGCCAGCAGCGTAGTAGGGGGGGCCGGGGAGCTGTTTTTT	CASSVVGGAGELFF
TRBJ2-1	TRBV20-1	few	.	TGCAGTGCTAGAGATTCGGTTCGGGTCAATGAGCAGTTCTTC	CSARDSVRVNEQFF
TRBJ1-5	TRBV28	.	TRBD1	TGTGCCAGCAAAGGCGGGACAGGGTTCCAGCCCCAGCATTTT	CASKGGTGFQPQHF
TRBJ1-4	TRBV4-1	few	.	TGCGCCAGCAGCCAAGATCGAACAGCGTTGGAAAAACTGTTTTTT	CASSQDRTALEKLFF
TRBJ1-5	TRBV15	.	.	TGTGCCACCAGCAGGCGGGGGGCCAATCAGCCCCAGCATTTT	CATSRRGANQPQHF
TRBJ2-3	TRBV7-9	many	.	TGTGCCAGCAGCTTTGGAGGGGGCACAGATACGCAGTATTTT	CASSFGGGTDTQYF
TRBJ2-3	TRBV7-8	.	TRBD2	TGTGCCAGCAGCTGGGGGGGGTTGGATACGCAGTATTTT	CASSWGGLDTQYF
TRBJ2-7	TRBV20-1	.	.	TGCAGTGCCACGGCCCGCGGACAGTACGAGCAGTACTTC	CSATARGQYEQYF
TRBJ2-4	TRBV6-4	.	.	TGTGCCAGCAGTGACGGGGGAGATGGTAGCATTCAGTACTTC	CASSDGGDGSIQYF
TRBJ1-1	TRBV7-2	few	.	TGTGCCAGCAGCAGGAGAAGTGCACCTGAAGCTTTCTTT	CASSRRSAPEAFF
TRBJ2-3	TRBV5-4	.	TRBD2	TGTGCCAGCAGCTTGTATGTAGCGGGGGGTAGCACAGATACGCAGTATTTT	CASSLYVAGGSTDTQYF
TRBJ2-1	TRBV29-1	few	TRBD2	TGCAGCGTACTGACTAGCGGGTACCTCTCCTACAATGAGCAGTTCTTC	CSVLTSGYLSYNEQFF
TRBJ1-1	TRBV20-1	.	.	TGCAGTGCTAAGTGGGGAAGGAACACTGAAGCTTTCTTT	CSAKWGRNTEAFF
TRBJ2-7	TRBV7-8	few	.	TGTGCCAGCAGCCCCCGACAGGCCACCTACGAGCAGTACTTC	CASSPRQATYEQYF
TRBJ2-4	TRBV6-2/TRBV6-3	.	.	TGTGCCAGCAGTTACACCGAGACGGTCGACATTCAGTACTTC	CASSYTETVDIQYF
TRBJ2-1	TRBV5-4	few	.	TGTGCCAGCAGCTTGGGGGACGGGGGTCCCGAGCAGTTCTTC	CASSLGDGGPEQFF
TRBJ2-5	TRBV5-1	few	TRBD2	TGCGCCAGCAGCCGGCAGACTAGCAGATTCCAAGAGACCCAGTACTTC	CASSRQTSRFQETQYF